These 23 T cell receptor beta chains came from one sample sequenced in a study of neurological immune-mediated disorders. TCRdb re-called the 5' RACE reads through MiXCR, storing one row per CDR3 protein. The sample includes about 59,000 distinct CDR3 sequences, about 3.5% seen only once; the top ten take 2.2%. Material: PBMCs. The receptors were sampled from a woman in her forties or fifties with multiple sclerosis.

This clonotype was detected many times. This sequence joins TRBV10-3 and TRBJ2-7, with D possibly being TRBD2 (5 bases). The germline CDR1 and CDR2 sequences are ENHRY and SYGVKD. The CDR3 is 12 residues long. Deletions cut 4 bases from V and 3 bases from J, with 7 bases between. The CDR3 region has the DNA TGTGCCATCAGTGGAGGGAACTACGAGCAGTACTTC. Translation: CAISGGNYEQYF.

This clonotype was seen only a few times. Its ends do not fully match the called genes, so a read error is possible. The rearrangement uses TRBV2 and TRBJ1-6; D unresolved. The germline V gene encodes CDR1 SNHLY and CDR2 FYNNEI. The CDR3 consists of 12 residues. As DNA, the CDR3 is TGTGCCACCAACTTGGACGGGTCACCCCTCAACTTT. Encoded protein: CATNLDGSPLNF.

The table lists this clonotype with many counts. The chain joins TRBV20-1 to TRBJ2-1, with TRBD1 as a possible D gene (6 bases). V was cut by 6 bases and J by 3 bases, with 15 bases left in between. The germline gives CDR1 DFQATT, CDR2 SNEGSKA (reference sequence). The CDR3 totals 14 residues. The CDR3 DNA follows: TGCAGTGCCCGTAGGGGACAACTCTACAATGAGCAGTTCTTC. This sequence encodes CSARRGQLYNEQFF.

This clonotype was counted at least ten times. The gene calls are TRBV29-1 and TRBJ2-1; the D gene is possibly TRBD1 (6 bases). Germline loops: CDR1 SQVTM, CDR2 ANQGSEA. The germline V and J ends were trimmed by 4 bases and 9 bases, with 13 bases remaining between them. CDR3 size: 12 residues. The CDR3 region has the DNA TGCAGCGTTGGGACAGAGACCGGTGAGCAGTTCTTC. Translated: CSVGTETGEQFF.

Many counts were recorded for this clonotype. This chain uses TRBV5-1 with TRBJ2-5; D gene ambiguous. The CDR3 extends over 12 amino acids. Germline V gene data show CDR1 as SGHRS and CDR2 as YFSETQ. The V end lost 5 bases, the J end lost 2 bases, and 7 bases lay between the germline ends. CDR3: CASRAEQETQYF. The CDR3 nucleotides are TGCGCCAGCAGGGCGGAACAAGAGACCCAGTACTTC.

The CDR3 loop is CASSLESSSGVNSPLHF. CDR3 sequence (DNA): TGTGCCAGCAGCTTAGAGAGTTCTTCTGGGGTTAATTCACCCCTCCACTTT. The chain links TRBV11-3 to TRBJ1-6; no firm D call. The V end lost 0 bases, the J end lost 6 bases, and 15 bases lay between the germline ends. In germline, CDR1 is SGHNT, CDR2 YENEEA. CDR3 length: 17 amino acids.

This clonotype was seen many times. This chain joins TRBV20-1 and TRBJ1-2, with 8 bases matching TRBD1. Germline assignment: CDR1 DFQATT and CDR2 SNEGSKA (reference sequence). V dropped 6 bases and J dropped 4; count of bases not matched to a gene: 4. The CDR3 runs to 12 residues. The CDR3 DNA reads TGCAGTGCCAGGACAGGGAGCTATGGCTACACCTTC. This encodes CSARTGSYGYTF.

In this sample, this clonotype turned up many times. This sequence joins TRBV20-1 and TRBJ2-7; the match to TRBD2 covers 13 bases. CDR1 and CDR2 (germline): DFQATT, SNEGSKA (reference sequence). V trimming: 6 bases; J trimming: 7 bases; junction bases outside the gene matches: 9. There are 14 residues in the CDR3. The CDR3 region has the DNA TGCAGTGCCGAGGGACTAGCGGGAAGGAGGGAGCAGTACTTC. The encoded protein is CSAEGLAGRREQYF.

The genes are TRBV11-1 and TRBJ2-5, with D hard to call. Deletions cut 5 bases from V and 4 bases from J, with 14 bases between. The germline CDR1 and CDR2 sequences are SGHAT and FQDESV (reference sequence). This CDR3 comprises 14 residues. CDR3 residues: CASSTRTSRETQYF. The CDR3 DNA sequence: TGTGCCAGCAGCACTCGGACCAGTCGAGAGACCCAGTACTTC.

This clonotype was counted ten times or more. The CDR3 loop reads CASSKNRGHNYGYTF. The CDR3 coding sequence is TGTGCCAGCAGCAAAAACAGGGGTCATAACTATGGCTACACCTTC. The chain couples TRBV21-1 to TRBJ1-2; the DNA was not used to check the table's D call, TRBD1. TRBV21-1 is a documented pseudogene. The length of the CDR3 is 15 residues.

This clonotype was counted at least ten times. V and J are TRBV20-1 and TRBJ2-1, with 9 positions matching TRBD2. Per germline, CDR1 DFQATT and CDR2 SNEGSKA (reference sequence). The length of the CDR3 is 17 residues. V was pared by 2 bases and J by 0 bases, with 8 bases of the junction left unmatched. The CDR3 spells CSARSPGGGGSYNEQFF. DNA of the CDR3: TGCAGTGCTAGATCCCCTGGCGGGGGGGGCTCCTACAATGAGCAGTTCTTC.

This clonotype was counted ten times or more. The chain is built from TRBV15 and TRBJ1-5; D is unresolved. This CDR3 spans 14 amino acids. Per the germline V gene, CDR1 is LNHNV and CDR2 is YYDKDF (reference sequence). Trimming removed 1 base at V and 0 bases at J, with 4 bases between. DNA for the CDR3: TGTGCCACCAGCAGAGGGGATAGCAATCAGCCCCAGCATTTT. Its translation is CATSRGDSNQPQHF.

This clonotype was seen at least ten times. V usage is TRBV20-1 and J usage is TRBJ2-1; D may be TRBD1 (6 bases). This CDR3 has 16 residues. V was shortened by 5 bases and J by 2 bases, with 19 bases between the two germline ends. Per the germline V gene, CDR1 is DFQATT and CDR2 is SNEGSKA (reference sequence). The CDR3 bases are TGCAGTGCTCCTCGAAGGGGGTCCAGAGCCTACAATGAGCAGTTCTTC. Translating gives CSAPRRGSRAYNEQFF.

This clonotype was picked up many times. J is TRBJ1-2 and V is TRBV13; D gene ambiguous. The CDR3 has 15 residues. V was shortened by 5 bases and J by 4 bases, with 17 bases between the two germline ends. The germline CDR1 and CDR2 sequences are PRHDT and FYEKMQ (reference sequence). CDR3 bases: TGTGCCAGCAGCGGCCGAAACACGGCTTCCTATGGCTACACCTTC. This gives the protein CASSGRNTASYGYTF.

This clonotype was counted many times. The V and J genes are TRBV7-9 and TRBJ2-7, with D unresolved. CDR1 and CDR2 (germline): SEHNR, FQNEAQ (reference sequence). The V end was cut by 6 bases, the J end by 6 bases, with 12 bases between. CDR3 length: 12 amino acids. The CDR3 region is CASSLTPGEQYF. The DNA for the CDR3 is TGTGCCAGCAGTCTGACCCCTGGCGAGCAGTACTTC.

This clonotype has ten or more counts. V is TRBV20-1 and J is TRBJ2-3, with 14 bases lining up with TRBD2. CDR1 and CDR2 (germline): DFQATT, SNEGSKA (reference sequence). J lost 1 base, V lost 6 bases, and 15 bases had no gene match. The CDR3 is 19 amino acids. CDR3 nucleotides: TGCAGTGCCACACCTTGGACTAGCGGGAGGTGGGTCGGCACAGATACGCAGTATTTT. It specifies CSATPWTSGRWVGTDTQYF.

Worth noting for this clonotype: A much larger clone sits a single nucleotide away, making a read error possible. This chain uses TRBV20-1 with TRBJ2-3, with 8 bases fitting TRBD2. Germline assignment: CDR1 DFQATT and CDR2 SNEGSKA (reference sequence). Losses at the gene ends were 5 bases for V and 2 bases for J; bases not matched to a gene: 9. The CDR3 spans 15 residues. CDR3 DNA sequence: TGCAGTGCTGGCTCCCCGGGAGGGACCACAGATACGCAGTATTTT. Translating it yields CSAGSPGGTTDTQYF.

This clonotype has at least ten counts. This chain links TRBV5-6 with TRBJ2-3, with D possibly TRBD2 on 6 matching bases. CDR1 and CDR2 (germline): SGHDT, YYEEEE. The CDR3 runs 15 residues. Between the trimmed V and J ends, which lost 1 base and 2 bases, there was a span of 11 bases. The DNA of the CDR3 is TGTGCCAGCAGCTTGCCGGGACTGATCACAGATACGCAGTATTTT. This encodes CASSLPGLITDTQYF.

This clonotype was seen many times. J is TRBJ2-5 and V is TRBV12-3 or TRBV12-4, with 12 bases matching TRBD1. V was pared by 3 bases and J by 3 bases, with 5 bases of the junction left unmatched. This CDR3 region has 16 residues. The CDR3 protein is CASSFWGQGAKETQYF. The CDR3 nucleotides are TGTGCCAGCAGTTTTTGGGGACAGGGGGCAAAAGAGACCCAGTACTTC.

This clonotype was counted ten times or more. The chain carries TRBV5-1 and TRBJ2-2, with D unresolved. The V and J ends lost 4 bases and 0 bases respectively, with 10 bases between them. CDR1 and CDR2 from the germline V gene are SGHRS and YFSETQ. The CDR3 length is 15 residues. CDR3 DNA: TGCGCCAGCAGCCCTGGCCCCCCGAACACCGGGGAGCTGTTTTTT. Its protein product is CASSPGPPNTGELFF.

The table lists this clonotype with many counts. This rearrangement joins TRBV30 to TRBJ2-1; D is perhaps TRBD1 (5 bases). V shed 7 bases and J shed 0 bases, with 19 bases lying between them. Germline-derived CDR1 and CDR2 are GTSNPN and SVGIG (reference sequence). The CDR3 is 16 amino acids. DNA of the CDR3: TGTGCCTACCAAAGACAGCTTACAAGCTCCTACAATGAGCAGTTCTTC. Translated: CAYQRQLTSSYNEQFF.

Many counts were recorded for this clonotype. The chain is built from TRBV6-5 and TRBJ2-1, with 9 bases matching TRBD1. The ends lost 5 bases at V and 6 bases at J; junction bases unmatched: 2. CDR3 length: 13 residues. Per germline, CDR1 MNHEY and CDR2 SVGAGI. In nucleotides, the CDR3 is TGTGCCAGCAGTCCGACAGGGGGCAATGAGCAGTTCTTC. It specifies CASSPTGGNEQFF.

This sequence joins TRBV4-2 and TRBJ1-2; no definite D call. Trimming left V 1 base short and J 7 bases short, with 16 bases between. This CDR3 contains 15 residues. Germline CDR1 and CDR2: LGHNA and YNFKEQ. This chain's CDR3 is CASSQGKGPGFGYTF. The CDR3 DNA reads TGTGCCAGCAGCCAAGGGAAAGGGCCGGGATTTGGCTACACCTTC.